The T cell receptor beta chain described here comes from a study of cytomegalovirus exposure and HLA in healthy donors. J was trimmed by 3 bases and V by 5 bases; bases with no gene match: 9. The CDR3 loop spans 17 amino acids. The germline gives CDR1 SNHLY, CDR2 FYNNEI. The table came from immunoSEQ multiplex PCR; TCRdb's copy has only in-frame clones and leaves some out. The sample lists a few hundred thousand clones, roughly 88% occurring once. Sample: PBMCs. The clonotype was recovered from a woman aged 18-35 years in good health and CMV-seronegative. The chain carries TRBV2 and TRBJ2-1; 11 positions match TRBD2. CDR3 in DNA: TGTGCCAGCAGTAAGAATTCCGGGACTAGCGGCTACAATGAGCAGTTCTTC. Amino acid sequence: CASSKNSGTSGYNEQFF.